These 28 T cell receptor beta chains came from one sample sequenced in a study of glioma-infiltrating T cells after dendritic cell vaccination. Clones were sequenced by immunoSEQ multiplex PCR, and TCRdb holds only the in-frame ones, with some missing. The table has approximately 99,000 clones, approximately 80% seen once. The time point is: after dendritic cell vaccination, including at tumor progression/relapse. The specimen was blood, collected after dendritic cell vaccination. These receptors came from a human donor with glioblastoma.

This clone was seen more than once but under ten times. The rearrangement uses TRBV18 and TRBJ2-2, with TRBD2 identical over 14 bases. Germline assignment: CDR1 KGHSH and CDR2 LQKENI. V lost 3 bases and J lost 5; bases outside the gene matches: 8. The CDR3 totals 18 residues. CDR3 sequence (DNA): TGTGCCAGCTCACCCATTGGACTAGCGGGAGGTCGGACCGGGGAGCTGTTTTTT. Its protein product is CASSPIGLAGGRTGELFF. Variable domain in full (rest from reference TRBV18 and TRBJ2-2): NAGVMQNPRHLVRRRGQEARLRCSPMKGHSHVYWYRQLPEEGLKFMVYLQKENIIDESGMPKERFSAEFPKEGPSILRIQQVVRGDSAAYFCASSPIGLAGGRTGELFFGEGSRLTVL.

J is TRBJ2-7 and V is TRBV11-2, with TRBD2 identical over 10 bases. Germline CDR1 is SGHAT and CDR2 is FQNNGV. This CDR3 spans 19 amino acids. Trimming took 1 base from V and 2 from J; bases not matched to a gene: 14. CDR3 amino acids: CASSLVPLKLAGEPYEQYF. CDR3 nucleotides: TGTGCCAGCAGCTTAGTCCCGCTTAAGCTAGCGGGGGAACCCTACGAGCAGTACTTC.

The DNA for the CDR3 is TGTGCCAGCAGTCCCGGACATACTTCTAACTATGGCTACACCTTC. Translating it yields CASSPGHTSNYGYTF. V gene TRBV28 combines with J gene TRBJ1-2; maybe TRBD1 (5 bases). The CDR3 has 15 amino acids. The germline V gene has CDR1 MDHEN and CDR2 SYDVKM. V lost 5 bases and J 0 bases, leaving 13 bases between the germline ends.

V is TRBV10-3 and J is TRBJ1-2; D possibly corresponds to TRBD1 (6 bases). From germline, CDR1 is ENHRY and CDR2 SYGVKD. Trimming pared 11 bases from V and 6 bases from J, leaving 19 bases between. The CDR3 consists of 13 residues. In DNA, the CDR3 is TGTGCCCTGAACGGGGGGCTGGGAGATGGCTACACCTTC. Protein sequence: CALNGGLGDGYTF.

In the case of this clone: Other DNA sequences of this sample code for an identical CDR3. The V gene is TRBV5-1, the J gene TRBJ2-5, with D uncertain. The V gene's germline CDR1 is SGHRS and CDR2 YFSETQ. V was pared by 3 bases and J by 2 bases, with 2 bases between. The CDR3 has 11 residues. This CDR3 reads CASSSQETQYF. As DNA, the CDR3 is TGCGCCAGCAGCTCACAAGAGACCCAGTACTTC. Full variable domain (remainder filled in from reference TRBV5-1 and TRBJ2-5): KAGVTQTPRYLIKTRGQQVTLSCSPISGHRSVSWYQQTPGQGLQFLFEYFSETQRNKGNFPGRFSGRQFSNSRSEMNVSTLELGDSALYLCASSSQETQYFGPGTRLLVL.

The V gene is TRBV6-5, the J gene TRBJ1-2, with D uncertain. Trimming took 0 bases from V and 3 from J, leaving 11 bases between them. The CDR3 sequence is 15 residues long. Germline V lookup: CDR1 MNHEY, CDR2 SVGAGI. The CDR3 region is CASSYSGSRDYGYTF. CDR3 DNA: TGTGCCAGCAGTTACTCCGGGTCTCGAGACTATGGCTACACCTTC.

Written as DNA, the CDR3 is TGTGCCACCAGCAGAGGGGACAGGCCGTGGCCGGGAGGCTACACCTTC. It translates to CATSRGDRPWPGGYTF. The genes are TRBV15 and TRBJ1-2, with 8 bases fitting TRBD1. V lost 1 base, J lost 8 bases, and 12 bases stayed unmatched. The germline V gene has CDR1 LNHNV and CDR2 YYDKDF (reference sequence). The length of the CDR3 is 16 residues. Full variable domain (missing parts from reference TRBV15 and TRBJ1-2): DAMVIQNPRYQVTQFGKPVTLSCSQTLNHNVMYWYQQKSSQAPKLLFHYYDKDFNNEADTPDNFQSRRPNTSFCFLDIRSPGLGDTAMYLCATSRGDRPWPGGYTFGSGTRLTVV.

CDR3 amino acids: CASSLVGADTEAFF. CDR3 nucleotides: TGTGCCAGCAGCTTAGTGGGGGCGGACACTGAAGCTTTCTTT. The V gene is TRBV7-9, the J gene TRBJ1-1; possibly TRBD1 for D (6 bases). This CDR3 is built from 14 residues. V was shortened by 1 base and J by 3 bases, with 9 bases between the two germline ends. The germline CDR1 and CDR2 sequences are SEHNR and FQNEAQ (reference sequence).

This clone was recorded once. Mismatch with germline at one junction end may stem from a read error. The chain couples TRBV28 to TRBJ1-2; D gene uncertain. Germline values: CDR1 MDHEN, CDR2 SYDVKM. The CDR3 has 12 residues. CDR3 coding DNA: TGTGCCAGCAGTGTATGGGAGGCTGGCTACACCTTC. This gives the protein CASSVWEAGYTF.

J is TRBJ2-7 and V is TRBV7-9; 10 bases fit TRBD2. This CDR3 is 13 amino acids long. V gave up 10 bases and J gave up 6 bases; unmatched junction bases: 9. In germline, CDR1 is SEHNR, CDR2 FQNEAQ (reference sequence). The CDR3 region has the DNA TGTGCCATTGGCCGAGCGGGGGGGAGCGAGCAGTACTTC. Its translation: CAIGRAGGSEQYF. The whole variable domain, filled in from reference TRBV7-9 and TRBJ2-7, reads DTGVSQNPRHKITKRGQNVTFRCDPISEHNRLYWYRQTLGQGPEFLTYFQNEAQLEKSRLLSDRFSAERPKGSFSTLEIQRTEQGDSAMYLCAIGRAGGSEQYFGPGTRLTVT.

The gene calls are TRBV18 and TRBJ2-7, with D tentatively TRBD2 (6 bases). There are 12 residues in the CDR3. CDR1 is KGHSH, CDR2 LQKENI, per germline. V lost 3 bases and J 7 bases, leaving 10 bases between the germline ends. CDR3 bases: TGTGCCAGCTCACCGTTGGGGGGAGAGCAGTACTTC. Residues: CASSPLGGEQYF.

This clone was seen a handful of times. The V and J genes are TRBV2 and TRBJ1-2, with 10 bases fitting TRBD1. Germline assignment: CDR1 SNHLY and CDR2 FYNNEI. The V gene end was trimmed by 8 bases and the J gene end by 3 bases; junction bases not matched to a gene: 6. This CDR3 is built from 14 residues. CDR3 in amino acids: CASDDRGRDYGYTF. The CDR3 DNA sequence: TGTGCCAGCGACGACAGGGGGCGAGACTATGGCTACACCTTC.

The V and J genes are TRBV30 and TRBJ2-7; D perhaps matches TRBD2 (7 bases). V was pared by 0 bases and J by 3 bases, with 27 bases between. CDR1 GTSNPN and CDR2 SVGIG come from the germline V gene (reference sequence). CDR3 length: 19 residues. The CDR3 DNA reads TGTGCCTGGAGTGTCCGAATGGGGGGGGTCCTCGGACAGTACTACGAGCAGTACTTC. Protein: CAWSVRMGGVLGQYYEQYF.

For the CDR3, the DNA is TGTGCCACCAGCAGAGAGGACATTAATGAAAAACTGTTTTTT. This gives the protein CATSREDINEKLFF. The chain employs TRBV15 and TRBJ1-4; TRBD1 is a possible D gene (5 bases). The CDR3 has 14 amino acids. CDR1 and CDR2 (germline): LNHNV, YYDKDF (reference sequence). V lost 0 bases and J 4 bases, leaving 6 bases between the germline ends.

The gene calls are TRBV28 and TRBJ2-3, with TRBD2 matching over 11 bases. CDR1 MDHEN and CDR2 SYDVKM come from the germline V gene. The V segment lost 5 bases and the J segment 6 bases; nucleotides outside the gene matches: 7. The CDR3 is made up of 15 amino acids. The CDR3 loop reads CASSPLAGGGDTQYF. CDR3 bases: TGTGCCAGCAGTCCCCTAGCGGGAGGAGGGGATACGCAGTATTTT.

This clone was seen a handful of times. V and J are TRBV9 and TRBJ1-4, with unresolved D. Germline V gives CDR1 SGDLS, CDR2 YYNGEE. CDR3 length: 14 amino acids. Trimming stripped 2 bases from V and 4 bases from J, with 9 bases between. The CDR3 DNA is TGTGCCAGCAGCGTTTTCAGCGGTAATGAAAAACTGTTTTTT. It specifies CASSVFSGNEKLFF.

The CDR3 nucleotides read TGCGCCAGCAGCCGGCCACGCGGGAGGGCCTACGAGCAGTACTTC. It is translated as CASSRPRGRAYEQYF. V and J are TRBV4-1 and TRBJ2-7, with 9 bases that match TRBD2. Germline CDR1 is MGHRA and CDR2 is YSYEKL. V dropped 4 bases and J dropped 2; count of bases not matched to a gene: 6. This CDR3 region has 15 residues.

The CDR3 bases are TGTGCCAGCAGTCCTATCCCAGAGACCCAGTACTTC. Residues: CASSPIPETQYF. This rearrangement joins TRBV2 to TRBJ2-5; no reliable D call. Germline lookup yields CDR1 SNHLY and CDR2 FYNNEI. V lost 5 bases, J lost 4 bases, and 8 bases lay in between. The CDR3 runs to 12 residues.

This clone has just a few counts. The CDR3 coding sequence is TGTGCCAGCAGCCGGGGCGGGGAGATGAACACTGAAGCTTTCTTT. Residues: CASSRGGEMNTEAFF. V and J are TRBV7-9 and TRBJ1-1; maybe TRBD1 (5 bases). Germline lookup yields CDR1 SEHNR and CDR2 FQNEAQ (reference sequence). The CDR3 length is 15 residues. Trimming cost V 5 bases and J 0 bases, with 13 bases left between them.

As DNA, the CDR3 is TGCGCCAGCAGTGAGTCGCGGGGGGGCCATCGAGGCGGGGAGCTGTTTTTT. It translates to CASSESRGGHRGGELFF. The rearrangement uses TRBV10-2 and TRBJ2-2; 9 bases map to TRBD2. The CDR3 has 17 residues. V lost 0 bases and J lost 7; bases outside the gene matches: 9. Germline CDR1 is WSHSY and CDR2 is SAAADI.

CDR3 sequence: CASSYSALGSPTEAFF. In DNA, the CDR3 is TGTGCCAGCAGTTACTCGGCTTTAGGGAGCCCCACTGAAGCTTTCTTT. This sequence joins TRBV6-5 and TRBJ1-1; no reliable D call. Looked up from germline, CDR1 is MNHEY and CDR2 is SVGAGI. V was cut by 0 bases and J by 4 bases, with 15 bases left in between. This CDR3 has 16 amino acids.

The chain uses TRBV5-1 and TRBJ1-2, with 10 nucleotides matching TRBD1. The trim removed 4 bases at V and 8 bases at J, leaving 5 bases unmatched. This CDR3 contains 13 residues. Germline V CDR1 and CDR2: SGHRS, YFSETQ. The CDR3 DNA sequence: TGCGCCAGCAGCAAGGGGACAGGGGAGGGCTACACCTTC. As protein: CASSKGTGEGYTF.

V and J are TRBV2 and TRBJ1-1; no firm D call. In germline, CDR1 is SNHLY, CDR2 FYNNEI. The germline V and J ends were trimmed by 4 bases and 6 bases, with 15 bases remaining between them. CDR3 size: 14 residues. The CDR3 DNA reads TGTGCCAGCAGTGTGCTATTCCCTGCCGCTGAAGCTTTCTTT. The encoded protein is CASSVLFPAAEAFF.

This chain connects TRBV5-1 to TRBJ2-7, with TRBD1 matching 7 bases. CDR3 length: 16 amino acids. V shed 4 bases and J 2 bases; nucleotides not matched to a gene: 12. The germline V gene has CDR1 SGHRS and CDR2 YFSETQ. CDR3: CASSHRDSILTYEQYF. In DNA, the CDR3 is TGCGCCAGCAGCCACCGGGACAGCATTTTGACCTACGAGCAGTACTTC. Based on the CDR3 plus reference TRBV5-1 and TRBJ2-7, the full variable domain is KAGVTQTPRYLIKTRGQQVTLSCSPISGHRSVSWYQQTPGQGLQFLFEYFSETQRNKGNFPGRFSGRQFSNSRSEMNVSTLELGDSALYLCASSHRDSILTYEQYFGPGTRLTVT.

In DNA form, the CDR3 reads TGTGCCAGCAGTATTTCGCAGGTGAACACCGGGGAGCTGTTTTTT. This encodes CASSISQVNTGELFF. The V gene is TRBV2, the J gene TRBJ2-2; no reliable D call. CDR3 length equals 15 residues. The V gene lost 5 bases and the J gene lost 1 base, with 11 bases spanning the gap. Germline CDR1 reads SNHLY; CDR2 reads FYNNEI.

This CDR3 reads CASAQGDQPQHF. CDR3 bases: TGTGCTAGTGCCCAGGGGGATCAGCCCCAGCATTTT. The chain recombines TRBV12-5 with TRBJ1-5; 7 bases map to TRBD1. The CDR3 sequence is 12 residues long. J lost 5 bases, V lost 7 bases, and 2 bases had no gene match. Germline lookup yields CDR1 LGHNT and CDR2 FRNRAP.

This clone was picked up a small number of times. J is TRBJ1-2 and V is TRBV5-4, with TRBD1 matching 7 bases. After removal of 0 bases from V and 8 bases from J, the junction contained 7 bases not matched to a gene. This CDR3 is 14 amino acids long. Germline assignment: CDR1 SGHNT and CDR2 YYREEE (reference sequence). The DNA for the CDR3 is TGTGCCAGCAGCTTGGGTGAGGGGGCGCCCGGCTACACCTTC. Translated: CASSLGEGAPGYTF.

This sequence joins TRBV19 and TRBJ2-5; perhaps TRBD2 as D (6 bases). This CDR3 comprises 15 residues. V was clipped by 4 bases and J by 2 bases, with 14 bases between them. Germline CDR1 reads LNHDA; CDR2 reads SQIVND (reference sequence). The CDR3 bases are TGTGCCAGTAGTAGGTTGGCGGGGCAGCAAGAGACCCAGTACTTC. It specifies CASSRLAGQQETQYF. The full variable domain, with the rest looked up from reference TRBV19 and TRBJ2-5, is DGGITQSPKYLFRKEGQNVTLSCEQNLNHDAMYWYRQDPGQGLRLIYYSQIVNDFQKGDIAEGYSVSREKKESFPLTVTSAQKNPTAFYLCASSRLAGQQETQYFGPGTRLLVL.